Below, 6 T cell receptor beta chains from the same sample are listed, as sequenced in a study of T cell changes during pregnancy in multiple sclerosis. The table came from immunoSEQ multiplex PCR; TCRdb's copy has only in-frame clones and leaves some out. The sample carries more than 45,000 clones, around 92% recorded once. The sequencing used CD4+ T cells from peripheral blood mononuclear cells, collected in the second trimester of pregnancy. Source of these receptors: a female donor in good health, enrolled as a control in a pregnancy study.

V gene TRBV7-2 combines with J gene TRBJ2-1, with D perhaps matching TRBD2 (6 bases). V lost 3 bases and J 0 bases, leaving 6 bases between the germline ends. Per germline, CDR1 SGHTA and CDR2 FQGNSA. The CDR3 runs 14 residues. CDR3: CASSFSGSYNEQFF. In DNA, the CDR3 is TGTGCCAGCAGCTTTAGCGGCTCCTACAATGAGCAGTTCTTC.

The chain couples TRBV5-6 to TRBJ2-5; 8 bases are a match to TRBD1. V trimming: 4 bases; J trimming: 5 bases; junction bases outside the gene matches: 13. The CDR3 is made up of 16 amino acids. Germline lookup yields CDR1 SGHDT and CDR2 YYEEEE. The CDR3 spells CASSPLGAGGLETQYF. CDR3 nucleotides: TGTGCCAGCAGCCCCCTTGGGGCAGGGGGCTTGGAGACCCAGTACTTC.

The rearrangement uses TRBV18 and TRBJ2-7; 8 nucleotides agree with TRBD2. Germline V lookup: CDR1 KGHSH, CDR2 LQKENI. CDR3 length: 12 amino acids. Trimming at V came to 8 bases and at J to 6 bases, leaving 6 bases not matched to a gene. The CDR3 reads CASQRAGAEQYF. CDR3 in DNA: TGTGCCAGCCAGAGAGCGGGAGCCGAGCAGTACTTC. The full variable domain, with the rest looked up from reference TRBV18 and TRBJ2-7, is NAGVMQNPRHLVRRRGQEARLRCSPMKGHSHVYWYRQLPEEGLKFMVYLQKENIIDESGMPKERFSAEFPKEGPSILRIQQVVRGDSAAYFCASQRAGAEQYFGPGTRLTVT.

The genes are TRBV6-6 and TRBJ2-7; 12 bases map to TRBD2. V was pared by 6 bases and J by 3 bases, with 6 bases of the junction left unmatched. The length of the CDR3 is 15 residues. Germline V gives CDR1 MNHNY, CDR2 SVGAGI (reference sequence). This CDR3 reads CASRRTSGEIYEQYF. The CDR3 region has the DNA TGTGCCAGCAGACGGACTAGCGGGGAAATCTACGAGCAGTACTTC.

This chain uses TRBV6-1 with TRBJ1-2, with TRBD1 matching over 7 bases. This CDR3 has 14 amino acids. Germline CDR1 reads MNHNS; CDR2 reads SASEGT. V lost 6 bases, J lost 3 bases, and 7 bases stayed unmatched. CDR3 in amino acids: CASREGADDYGYTF. CDR3 sequence (DNA): TGTGCCAGCAGAGAGGGGGCAGATGACTATGGCTACACCTTC.

The chain carries TRBV18 and TRBJ1-1; a possible D gene is TRBD1 (6 bases). Trimming cost V 1 base and J 3 bases, with 12 bases left between them. In germline, CDR1 is KGHSH, CDR2 LQKENI. There are 15 residues in the CDR3. The CDR3 reads CASSPQGVEYTEAFF. In DNA form, the CDR3 reads TGTGCCAGCTCACCACAGGGGGTGGAGTACACTGAAGCTTTCTTT.